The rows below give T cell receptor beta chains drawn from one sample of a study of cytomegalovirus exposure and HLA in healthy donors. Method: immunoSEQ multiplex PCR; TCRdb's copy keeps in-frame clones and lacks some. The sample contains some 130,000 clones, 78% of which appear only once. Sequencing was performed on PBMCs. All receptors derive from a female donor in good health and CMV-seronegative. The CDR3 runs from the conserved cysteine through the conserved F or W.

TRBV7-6 CASSSRTGGEQYF
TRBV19 CASRGDFASGANVLTF
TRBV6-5 CASRYGLATAHEQYF
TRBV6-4 CASSDGRNTEAFF
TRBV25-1 CASRVTGVDTQYF
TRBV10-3 CAISELTLGGGELFF
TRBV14 CASSQRTSSRENEQFF
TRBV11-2 CASSLAGDSYNEQFF
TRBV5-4 CASSFSGRAWNEQFF
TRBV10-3 CAISGLTGGDEQYF
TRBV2 CASAQGYTEAFF
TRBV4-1 CASSQDPAGGNEQFF
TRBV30 CAWSVNPDTQYF
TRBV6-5 CASSYSSDEQYF
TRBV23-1 CASTGWEAHTGELFF
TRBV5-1 CASSPGGADTEAFF
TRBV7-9 CASTRMGGTTEAFF
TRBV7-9 CASIHAGQANYGYTF
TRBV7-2 CASKPGYNEQFF
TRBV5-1 CASSGGLAGVGETQYF
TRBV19 CASSTRSYGYTF
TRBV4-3 CASSQDGTGANYGYTF
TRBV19 CASMPQDRRTGELFF
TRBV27 CASSFTQGTSYEQYF
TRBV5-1 CASRLAALGGTDTQYF
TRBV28 CASSSTQGTRWGTEAFF
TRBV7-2 CASSLVRQDYNEQFF
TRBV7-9 CSSSLAGTGDSGNQPQHF
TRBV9 CASSVGDTLTSYEQYF
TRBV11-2 CASSFRTAATEAFF
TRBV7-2 CASSSPVGLARYEQYF
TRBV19 CASSIGRQPQHF